The 28 T cell receptor beta chains below come from one sample, sequenced in a study of neurological immune-mediated disorders. TCRdb ran MiXCR on the 5' RACE reads and lists one entry per CDR3 protein. Seen here are 84,000 or so distinct CDR3 sequences, 4.3% observed once, and the top ten hold 5.7%. Indicated time point: longitudinal time-point 3. Sequences were obtained from PBMCs. These receptors all come from a woman aged 55-69 years with multiple sclerosis.

This clonotype was found many times. The chain recombines TRBV15 with TRBJ1-1, with D perhaps matching TRBD1 (5 bases). V was clipped by 0 bases and J by 0 bases, with 17 bases between them. CDR1 and CDR2 from the germline V gene are LNHNV and YYDKDF (reference sequence). CDR3 length equals 18 residues. CDR3 region: CATSREGLPGSLNTEAFF. CDR3 coding DNA: TGTGCCACCAGCAGAGAGGGGCTCCCAGGATCGTTGAACACTGAAGCTTTCTTT. Combining the CDR3 with reference TRBV15 and TRBJ1-1 gives the whole variable domain DAMVIQNPRYQVTQFGKPVTLSCSQTLNHNVMYWYQQKSSQAPKLLFHYYDKDFNNEADTPDNFQSRRPNTSFCFLDIRSPGLGDTAMYLCATSREGLPGSLNTEAFFGQGTRLTVV.

This clonotype was seen at least ten times. The V call is TRBV20-1, the J call TRBJ1-3; possible D gene TRBD1, 5 bases. The V gene lost 0 bases and the J gene lost 2 bases, with 23 bases spanning the gap. The CDR3 is 19 residues long. CDR1 and CDR2 from the germline V gene are DFQATT and SNEGSKA (reference sequence). The CDR3 here is CSARDWQGSAPGPGNTIYF. The CDR3 nucleotides are TGCAGTGCTAGAGACTGGCAGGGAAGCGCCCCGGGTCCTGGAAACACCATATATTTT.

This clonotype appeared many times. The chain combines TRBV5-1 with TRBJ1-2, with D possibly matching TRBD1 (6 bases). Germline values: CDR1 SGHRS, CDR2 YFSETQ. The CDR3 has 14 amino acids. Between the trimmed V and J ends, which lost 7 bases and 10 bases, there was a span of 23 bases. The CDR3 sequence is CASQRDNSPQDYTF. The CDR3 nucleotides are TGCGCCAGCCAAAGGGACAACAGCCCTCAGGACTACACCTTC.

This clonotype came up a few times. This chain links TRBV12-3 or TRBV12-4 with TRBJ1-5; D unclear. The DNA end lines up better with TRBJ2-3; the J call may be wrong. The CDR3 totals 12 residues. The CDR3 here is CASSFWSHPQYF. For the CDR3, the DNA is TGTGCCAGCAGTTTCTGGAGTCATCCCCAGTATTTT.

This clonotype was seen a handful of times. The chain links TRBV19 to TRBJ1-5; the D is unclear. Germline values: CDR1 LNHDA, CDR2 SQIVND (reference sequence). The length of the CDR3 is 15 residues. The V and J ends lost 3 bases and 2 bases respectively, with 11 bases between them. This CDR3 reads CASSIGTQGNQPQHF. In DNA, the CDR3 is TGTGCCAGTAGTATTGGAACTCAGGGCAATCAGCCCCAGCATTTT.

This clonotype was picked up many times. The CDR3: CSARGNLADTQYF. The CDR3 bases are TGCAGTGCTAGAGGAAACCTGGCAGATACGCAGTATTTT. The rearrangement joins TRBV20-1 to TRBJ2-3; no reliable D call. Trimming removed 1 base from V and 4 bases from J, with 9 bases in between. This CDR3 has 13 residues. Germline loops: CDR1 DFQATT, CDR2 SNEGSKA (reference sequence).

This clonotype has ten or more counts. The genes are TRBV5-1 and TRBJ2-1, with TRBD1 matching 7 bases. CDR1 and CDR2 (germline): SGHRS, YFSETQ. The CDR3 is made up of 14 amino acids. J lost 6 bases, V lost 4 bases, and 7 bases had no gene match. The CDR3 protein is CASSGDSTINEQFF. The DNA for the CDR3 is TGCGCCAGCAGCGGGGACAGTACCATCAATGAGCAGTTCTTC.

This clonotype appeared many times. V gene TRBV7-8 combines with J gene TRBJ2-3; 8 bases agree with TRBD2. Germline V gives CDR1 SGHVS, CDR2 FQNEAQ. The CDR3 length is 16 residues. V shed 0 bases, J shed 5 bases, and the junction held 7 bases outside the gene matches. CDR3 sequence: CASSLATGLAGDTQYF. The DNA for the CDR3 is TGTGCCAGCAGCTTAGCGACCGGACTAGCAGGAGATACGCAGTATTTT.

This clonotype was observed a handful of times. The V gene is TRBV6-6, the J gene TRBJ1-5; TRBD1 aligns across 11 bases. The V and J ends lost 1 base and 5 bases, in that order; junction bases with no gene match: 4. CDR1 and CDR2 (germline): MNHNY, SVGAGI (reference sequence). The CDR3 contains 16 residues. DNA of the CDR3: TGTGCCAGCAGTTACTGGGGACAGGGGGGCGATCAGCCCCAGCATTTT. This translates into CASSYWGQGGDQPQHF.

This clonotype was counted at least ten times. The chain combines TRBV6-2 or TRBV6-3 with TRBJ1-4; TRBD1 might be the D (5 bases). The V gene's germline CDR1 is MNHEY and CDR2 SVGEGT. The V end lost 8 bases, the J end lost 4 bases, and 14 bases lay between the germline ends. The CDR3 is 14 residues long. CDR3 nucleotides: TGTGCCAGCGGGACTCGGGCGAATAATGAAAAACTGTTTTTT. Translation: CASGTRANNEKLFF.

This clonotype has a count of ten or more. The chain is built from TRBV18 and TRBJ1-2, with no clear D. The CDR3 has 14 residues. V was clipped by 2 bases and J by 0 bases, with 7 bases between them. The germline gives CDR1 KGHSH, CDR2 LQKENI. As DNA, the CDR3 is TGTGCCAGCTCACCAGGCGGCACTAACTATGGCTACACCTTC. Its protein is CASSPGGTNYGYTF.

The chain has TRBV2 and TRBJ2-1, with 11 nucleotides matching TRBD1. V lost 8 bases and J lost 6; bases outside the gene matches: 6. This CDR3 is built from 14 residues. The germline CDR1 and CDR2 sequences are SNHLY and FYNNEI. DNA for the CDR3: TGTGCCAGCCCGAGGGGGACAGGGGGCAATGAGCAGTTCTTC. Its translation is CASPRGTGGNEQFF.

This clonotype was detected ten times or more. The chain carries TRBV30 and TRBJ2-7, with 7 bases that match TRBD1. Looked up from germline, CDR1 is GTSNPN and CDR2 is SVGIG (reference sequence). The CDR3 has 14 amino acids. Trimming at V came to 3 bases and at J to 2 bases, leaving 7 bases not matched to a gene. The CDR3 loop reads CAWRWGTVTYEQYF. The DNA of the CDR3 is TGTGCCTGGAGGTGGGGGACAGTAACCTACGAGCAGTACTTC.

In its sample, this clonotype was seen many times. V and J are TRBV10-3 and TRBJ1-1, with no clear D. Deletions cut 3 bases from V and 3 bases from J, with 11 bases between. Germline-derived CDR1 and CDR2 are ENHRY and SYGVKD. There are 14 residues in the CDR3. For the CDR3, the DNA is TGTGCCATCAGTGACGGGGTGAGGGACACTGAAGCTTTCTTT. This codes for CAISDGVRDTEAFF.

This clonotype was observed many times. The junction differs from germline at one of its ends, possibly a read error. This chain joins TRBV20-1 and TRBJ1-4; possibly TRBD1 for D (6 bases). Germline CDR1 and CDR2: DFQATT and SNEGSKA (reference sequence). CDR3 length: 14 amino acids. The CDR3 here is CSARPGTTNEKLFF. As DNA, the CDR3 is TGCAGTGCTAGACCTGGGACAACAAATGAAAAACTGTTTTTT.

This clonotype came up many times. V gene TRBV5-8 combines with J gene TRBJ2-1; 7 bases are shared with TRBD1. The J segment lost 0 bases and the V segment lost 4 bases, leaving 7 bases of the junction unmatched. Germline CDR1 SGHTS, CDR2 YDEGEE. The CDR3 spans 16 residues. The CDR3 DNA sequence: TGTGCCAGCAGCCAGGGGACAGTTGGCTCCTACAATGAGCAGTTCTTC. Residues: CASSQGTVGSYNEQFF. The full variable domain, with the rest looked up from reference TRBV5-8 and TRBJ2-1, is EAGVTQSPTHLIKTRGQQATLRCSPISGHTSVYWYQQALGLGLQFLLWYDEGEERNRGNFPPRFSGRQFPNYSSELNVNALELEDSALYLCASSQGTVGSYNEQFFGPGTRLTVL.

This chain uses TRBV21-1 with TRBJ1-1. TRBV21-1 is marked as a pseudogene. This CDR3 has 16 amino acids. CDR3 bases: TGTGCCAGCAGCAAAGCAAGCCTAGGAAGTGCAACCGAAGCTTTCTTT. Its translation is CASSKASLGSATEAFF.

This clonotype came up many times. The J gene is TRBJ2-7, the V gene TRBV12-3 or TRBV12-4; TRBD1 matches at 8 bases. The CDR3 sequence is 14 residues long. Unmatched junction bases numbered 9, after V lost 6 bases and J lost 5 bases. This CDR3 reads CASRRTGKGDEQYF. Here the CDR3 DNA reads TGTGCCAGCAGACGGACAGGGAAGGGAGACGAGCAGTACTTC.

This clonotype appeared many times. The V and J genes are TRBV5-1 and TRBJ1-4, with D unclear. Germline values: CDR1 SGHRS, CDR2 YFSETQ. The CDR3 is made up of 18 amino acids. Trimming shortened V by 4 bases and J by 0 bases, and 19 bases separated the two germline ends. The CDR3 protein is CASSRTAGRQTTNEKLFF. In DNA, the CDR3 is TGCGCCAGCAGCCGGACGGCCGGACGACAAACAACTAATGAAAAACTGTTTTTT.

This clonotype was observed at least ten times. This chain connects TRBV5-1 to TRBJ1-5, with TRBD1 as a possible D gene (6 bases). Germline CDR1 SGHRS, CDR2 YFSETQ. This CDR3 is built from 15 residues. Trimming removed 0 bases from V and 4 bases from J, with 11 bases in between. In nucleotides, the CDR3 is TGCGCCAGCAGCTTGGTAGGGGACACAAATCAGCCCCAGCATTTT. Encoded protein: CASSLVGDTNQPQHF.

Many counts were recorded for this clonotype. The chain joins TRBV4-1 to TRBJ1-1, with TRBD1 matching 8 bases. The trim removed 1 base at V and 1 base at J, leaving 5 bases unmatched. This CDR3 contains 16 residues. CDR1 and CDR2 from the germline V gene are MGHRA and YSYEKL. CDR3 coding DNA: TGCGCCAGCAGCCAAGTCCGCGGACAGGGGAACACTGAAGCTTTCTTT. Its translation is CASSQVRGQGNTEAFF.

This clonotype was found many times. The chain joins TRBV7-2 to TRBJ1-1; the D gene is possibly TRBD1 (6 bases). The germline V gene has CDR1 SGHTA and CDR2 FQGNSA. Trimming left V 2 bases short and J 4 bases short, with 14 bases between. The CDR3 loop spans 15 amino acids. The chain's CDR3 is CASSLYVGRGTEAFF. CDR3 nucleotides: TGTGCCAGCAGCTTATATGTGGGCAGGGGCACTGAAGCTTTCTTT.

This clonotype was observed at least ten times. V and J are TRBV20-1 and TRBJ1-2; D remains unclear. The germline V gene has CDR1 DFQATT and CDR2 SNEGSKA (reference sequence). V gave up 0 bases and J gave up 8 bases, with 13 bases separating them. This CDR3 contains 13 residues. The CDR3: CSARDWAGYGYTF. The CDR3 DNA is TGCAGTGCTAGAGATTGGGCGGGGTACGGCTACACCTTC.

This clonotype has ten or more counts. V is TRBV5-1 and J is TRBJ1-5; D ambiguous. The germline gives CDR1 SGHRS, CDR2 YFSETQ. Trimming took off 0 bases at V and 5 bases at J, with 9 bases between the two ends. The CDR3 extends over 14 amino acids. This CDR3 is CASSLEGPDQPQHF. The CDR3 bases are TGCGCCAGCAGCTTGGAAGGACCTGATCAGCCCCAGCATTTT. The entire variable domain, with the rest obtained from reference TRBV5-1 and TRBJ1-5, is as follows: KAGVTQTPRYLIKTRGQQVTLSCSPISGHRSVSWYQQTPGQGLQFLFEYFSETQRNKGNFPGRFSGRQFSNSRSEMNVSTLELGDSALYLCASSLEGPDQPQHFGDGTRLSIL.

This clonotype has at least ten counts. The genes are TRBV24-1 and TRBJ2-1; 8 bases fit TRBD2. The CDR3 contains 14 residues. The germline CDR1 and CDR2 sequences are KGHDR and SFDVKD. V lost 6 bases to trimming and J lost 4 bases; unmatched junction nucleotides: 4. The CDR3 nucleotides read TGTGCCACCAGTTCCAGCGGGAGATACAATGAGCAGTTCTTC. It translates to CATSSSGRYNEQFF.

This clonotype came up many times. In DNA form, the CDR3 reads TGCGCCAGCAGCGCAGATTCCGGTGGTGGGACCCAGTACTTC. It encodes CASSADSGGGTQYF. V and J are TRBV5-1 and TRBJ2-5, with unresolved D. The CDR3 has 14 amino acids. Germline V CDR1 and CDR2: SGHRS, YFSETQ. V lost 4 bases to trimming and J lost 7 bases, with 17 bases between them.

This clonotype was counted many times. The V and J genes are TRBV20-1 and TRBJ2-6, with TRBD1 as a possible D gene (7 bases). This CDR3 has 18 amino acids. Deletions cut 0 bases from V and 1 base from J, with 16 bases between. Germline V CDR1 and CDR2: DFQATT, SNEGSKA (reference sequence). As DNA, the CDR3 is TGCAGTGCTAGAGATCGGGGCAGGGGGACTTCTGGGGCCAACGTCCTGACTTTC. Translation gives CSARDRGRGTSGANVLTF.

This clonotype appeared many times. The chain links TRBV12-3 or TRBV12-4 to TRBJ2-2, with D perhaps given as TRBD1 or TRBD2 (6 bases each). V was shortened by 8 bases and J by 6 bases, with 19 bases between the two germline ends. The CDR3 is 15 residues long. For the CDR3, the DNA is TGTGCCAGCGATGGAGGGACAAGAACGGCCGGGGAGCTGTTTTTT. Residues: CASDGGTRTAGELFF.